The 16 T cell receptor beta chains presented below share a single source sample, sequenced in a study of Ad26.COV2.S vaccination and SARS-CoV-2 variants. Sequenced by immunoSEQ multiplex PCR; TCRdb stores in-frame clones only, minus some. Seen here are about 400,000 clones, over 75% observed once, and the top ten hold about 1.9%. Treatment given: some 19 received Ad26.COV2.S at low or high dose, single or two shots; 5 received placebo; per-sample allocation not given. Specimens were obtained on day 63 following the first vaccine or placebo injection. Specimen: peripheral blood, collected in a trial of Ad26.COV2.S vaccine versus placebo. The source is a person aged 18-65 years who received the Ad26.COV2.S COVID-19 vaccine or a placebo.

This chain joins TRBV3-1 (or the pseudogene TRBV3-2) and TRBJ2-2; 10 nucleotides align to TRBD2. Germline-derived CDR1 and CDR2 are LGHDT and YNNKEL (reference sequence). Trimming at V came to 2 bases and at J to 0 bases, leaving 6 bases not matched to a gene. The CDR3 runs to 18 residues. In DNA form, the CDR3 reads TGTGCCAGCAGCCAAAAACTAGCGGGATACTCGAACACCGGGGAGCTGTTTTTT. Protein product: CASSQKLAGYSNTGELFF.

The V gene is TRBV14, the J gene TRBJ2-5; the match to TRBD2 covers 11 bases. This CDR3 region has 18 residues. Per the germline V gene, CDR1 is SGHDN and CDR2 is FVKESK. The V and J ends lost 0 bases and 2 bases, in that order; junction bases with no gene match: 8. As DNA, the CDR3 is TGTGCCAGCAGCCAAGATTGGGCACTAGCGGGAGCGCAAGAGACCCAGTACTTC. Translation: CASSQDWALAGAQETQYF.

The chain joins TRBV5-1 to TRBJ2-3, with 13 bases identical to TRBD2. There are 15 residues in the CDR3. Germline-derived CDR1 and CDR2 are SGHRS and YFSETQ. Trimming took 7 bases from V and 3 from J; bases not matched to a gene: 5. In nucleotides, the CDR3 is TGCGCCAGCGGACTAGCGGGAGCGAAAACAGATACGCAGTATTTT. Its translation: CASGLAGAKTDTQYF.

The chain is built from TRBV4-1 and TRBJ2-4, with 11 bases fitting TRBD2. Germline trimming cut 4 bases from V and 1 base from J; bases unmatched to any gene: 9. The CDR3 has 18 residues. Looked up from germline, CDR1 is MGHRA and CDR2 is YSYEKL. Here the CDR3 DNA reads TGCGCCAGCAGCCCCGGACTAGCGGGTGTCTTGGCCAAAAACATTCAGTACTTC. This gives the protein CASSPGLAGVLAKNIQYF.

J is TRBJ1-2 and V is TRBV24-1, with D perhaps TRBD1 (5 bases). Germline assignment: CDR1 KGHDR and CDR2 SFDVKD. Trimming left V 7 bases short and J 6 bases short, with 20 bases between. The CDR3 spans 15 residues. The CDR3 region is CATRSAGTPGDGYTF. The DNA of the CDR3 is TGTGCCACCAGATCAGCCGGGACCCCGGGGGATGGCTACACCTTC.

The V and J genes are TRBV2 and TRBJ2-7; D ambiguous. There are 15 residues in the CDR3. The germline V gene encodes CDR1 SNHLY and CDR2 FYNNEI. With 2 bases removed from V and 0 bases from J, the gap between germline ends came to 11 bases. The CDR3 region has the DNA TGTGCCAGCAGTGAATCACGCGTATTCTCCTACGAGCAGTACTTC. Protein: CASSESRVFSYEQYF.

This CDR3 is CASSRLVYNEQFF. Written as DNA, the CDR3 is TGCGCCAGCAGCCGACTAGTTTACAATGAGCAGTTCTTC. The V and J genes are TRBV5-1 and TRBJ2-1, with D possibly matching TRBD2 (6 bases). The CDR3 contains 13 residues. V was shortened by 4 bases and J by 4 bases, with 9 bases between the two germline ends. Per germline, CDR1 SGHRS and CDR2 YFSETQ.

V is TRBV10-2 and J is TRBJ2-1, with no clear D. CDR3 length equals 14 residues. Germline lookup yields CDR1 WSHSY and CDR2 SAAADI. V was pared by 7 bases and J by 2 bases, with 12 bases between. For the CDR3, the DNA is TGCGCCAGCAACAAAGAGGTCCCCTACAATGAGCAGTTCTTC. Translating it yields CASNKEVPYNEQFF.

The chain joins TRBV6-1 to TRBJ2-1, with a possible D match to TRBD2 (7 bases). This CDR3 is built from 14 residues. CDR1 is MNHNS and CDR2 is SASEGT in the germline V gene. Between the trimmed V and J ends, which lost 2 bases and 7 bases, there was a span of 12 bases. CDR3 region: CASSETGRGNEQFF. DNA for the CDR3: TGTGCCAGCAGTGAAACGGGGAGGGGGAATGAGCAGTTCTTC.

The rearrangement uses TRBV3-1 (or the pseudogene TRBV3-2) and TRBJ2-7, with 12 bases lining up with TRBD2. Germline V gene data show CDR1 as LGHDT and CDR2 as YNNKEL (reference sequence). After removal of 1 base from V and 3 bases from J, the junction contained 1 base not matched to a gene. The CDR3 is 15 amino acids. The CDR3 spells CASSQGTSGIYEQYF. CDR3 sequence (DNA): TGTGCCAGCAGCCAAGGGACTAGCGGGATCTACGAGCAGTACTTC.

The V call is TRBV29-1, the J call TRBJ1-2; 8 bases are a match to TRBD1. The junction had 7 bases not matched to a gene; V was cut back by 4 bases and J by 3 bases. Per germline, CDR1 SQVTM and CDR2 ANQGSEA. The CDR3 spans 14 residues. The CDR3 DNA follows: TGCAGCGTTGGAGCAGGGGGCGCGGACTATGGCTACACCTTC. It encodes CSVGAGGADYGYTF.

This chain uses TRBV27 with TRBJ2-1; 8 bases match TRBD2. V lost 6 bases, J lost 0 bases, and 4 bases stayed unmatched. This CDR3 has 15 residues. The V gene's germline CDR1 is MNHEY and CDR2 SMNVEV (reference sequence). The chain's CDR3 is CASSTSGDSYNEQFF. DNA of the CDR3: TGTGCCAGCAGCACTAGCGGAGACTCCTACAATGAGCAGTTCTTC.

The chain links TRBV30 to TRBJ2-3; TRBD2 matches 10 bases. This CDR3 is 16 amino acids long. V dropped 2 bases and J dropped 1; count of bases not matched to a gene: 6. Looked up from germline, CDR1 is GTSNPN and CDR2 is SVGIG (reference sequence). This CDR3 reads CAWSLLAGGGTDTQYF. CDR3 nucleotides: TGTGCCTGGAGTCTGTTAGCGGGAGGAGGCACAGATACGCAGTATTTT.

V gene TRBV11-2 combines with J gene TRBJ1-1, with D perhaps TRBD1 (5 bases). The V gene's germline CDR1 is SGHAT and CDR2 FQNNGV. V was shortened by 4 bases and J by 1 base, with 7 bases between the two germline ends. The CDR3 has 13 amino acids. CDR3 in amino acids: CASSSDRNTEAFF. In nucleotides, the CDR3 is TGTGCCAGCAGCTCAGACAGGAACACTGAAGCTTTCTTT.

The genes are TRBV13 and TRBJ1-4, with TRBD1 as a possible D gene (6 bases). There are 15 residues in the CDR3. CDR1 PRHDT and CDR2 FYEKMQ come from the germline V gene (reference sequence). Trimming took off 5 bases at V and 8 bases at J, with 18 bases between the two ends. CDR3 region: CASSQRGEKREKLFF. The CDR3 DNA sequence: TGTGCCAGCAGCCAGAGGGGGGAAAAGCGGGAAAAACTGTTTTTT.

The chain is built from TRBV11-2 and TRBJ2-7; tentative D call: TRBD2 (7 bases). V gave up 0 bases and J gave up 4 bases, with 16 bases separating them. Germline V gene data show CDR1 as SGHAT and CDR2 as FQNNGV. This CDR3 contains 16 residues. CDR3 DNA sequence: TGTGCCAGCAGCTTAGATCCCGGCGGGGGCTTGTACGAGCAGTACTTC. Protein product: CASSLDPGGGLYEQYF.